This T cell receptor (beta chain) emerged from a study of vaccination and CD4 T cells after COVID-19. Sequencing of cultured CD4+ T cell DNA used the Oncomine TCR Beta short-read assay. TCRdb used MiXCR to reprocess the PCR reads, holding one entry per CDR3 protein. The sample has more than 10,000 distinct CDR3 sequences, approximately 50% seen once. With respect to this clonotype: Its antigen remains unidentified.

Treatment reported: 10-day PBMC culture with coronavirus spike peptide pools or control peptides (ViraFEST assay). CDR3 length: 15 amino acids. Trimming left V 3 bases short and J 1 base short, with 10 bases between. Material: CD4+ T cells from blood, cultured in vitro. The V call is TRBV12-3 or TRBV12-4, the J call TRBJ1-5; D might be TRBD1 (6 bases). The receptor was isolated from a human donor who had recovered from COVID-19. The CDR3 sequence is CASSFSGQSNQPQHF. As DNA, the CDR3 is TGTGCCAGCAGTTTTTCTGGACAGAGCAATCAGCCCCAGCATTTT.